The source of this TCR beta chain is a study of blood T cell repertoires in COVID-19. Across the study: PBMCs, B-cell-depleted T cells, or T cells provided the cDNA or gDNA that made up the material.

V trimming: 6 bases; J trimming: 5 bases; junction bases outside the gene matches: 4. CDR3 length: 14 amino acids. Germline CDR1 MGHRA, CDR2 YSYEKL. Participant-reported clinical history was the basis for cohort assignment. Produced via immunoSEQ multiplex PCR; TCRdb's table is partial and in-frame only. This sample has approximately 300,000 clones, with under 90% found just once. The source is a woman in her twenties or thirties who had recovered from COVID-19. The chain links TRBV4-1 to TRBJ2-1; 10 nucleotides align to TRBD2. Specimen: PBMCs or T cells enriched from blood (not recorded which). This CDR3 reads CASRISGGNNEQFF. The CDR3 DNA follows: TGCGCCAGCAGAATTAGCGGGGGGAACAATGAGCAGTTCTTC.